These T cell receptor beta chains were read from a single sample in a study of regulatory T cells in long-lasting Graves disease. TCRdb recomputed calls from the multiplex PCR reads with MiXCR, one row per CDR3 protein. The sample lists roughly 300,000 distinct CDR3 sequences; around 23% were seen once. The specimen was peripheral blood mononuclear cells (PBMCs), collected when the disease was refractory, from a patient treated with antithyroid drugs. These receptors all come from a female donor with Graves disease. Both conserved end residues are trimmed from each CDR3. Each record gives: V gene, J gene, CDR3 protein.

v_gene: TRBV27; j_gene: TRBJ1-6; CDR3aa: ASSWTGIFSPIH
v_gene: TRBV12-3/TRBV12-4; j_gene: TRBJ1-1; CDR3aa: ASSLSLTAYTEAF
v_gene: TRBV19; j_gene: TRBJ2-2; CDR3aa: ASSITYTLGDLSGELF
v_gene: TRBV6-2/TRBV6-3; j_gene: TRBJ1-1; CDR3aa: ASSRTVNTEAF
v_gene: TRBV28; j_gene: TRBJ2-7; CDR3aa: ASSQLGDSYEQY
v_gene: TRBV7-2; j_gene: TRBJ2-2; CDR3aa: ASSPRQGLNTGELF
v_gene: TRBV28; j_gene: TRBJ2-4; CDR3aa: ASSRRGGQGDIQY
v_gene: TRBV5-1; j_gene: TRBJ2-2; CDR3aa: ASSTIAGGDTGELF
v_gene: TRBV28; j_gene: TRBJ1-1; CDR3aa: ASSLDTGGTEAF
v_gene: TRBV12-3/TRBV12-4; j_gene: TRBJ2-3; CDR3aa: ASSFPGLTRVTQY
v_gene: TRBV7-9; j_gene: TRBJ1-1; CDR3aa: ASSLGGADNTEAF
v_gene: TRBV14; j_gene: TRBJ1-4; CDR3aa: ASSQMGTATNEKLF
v_gene: TRBV2; j_gene: TRBJ2-7; CDR3aa: ASSGTFLSYEQY
v_gene: TRBV28; j_gene: TRBJ2-4; CDR3aa: ASSLGQGPIKNIQY
v_gene: TRBV27; j_gene: TRBJ2-2; CDR3aa: ASSPTGYTGELF
v_gene: TRBV6-1; j_gene: TRBJ2-2; CDR3aa: ASSPSGMVTGELF
v_gene: TRBV7-2; j_gene: TRBJ2-7; CDR3aa: ASSLGLFSSYEQY
v_gene: TRBV11-2; j_gene: TRBJ2-3; CDR3aa: ASSLHGRSDTQY
v_gene: TRBV2; j_gene: TRBJ2-2; CDR3aa: ASRGLAANTGELF
v_gene: TRBV28; j_gene: TRBJ1-2; CDR3aa: ASSSDSYGYT
v_gene: TRBV15; j_gene: TRBJ2-5; CDR3aa: ATSRDRELWLQETQY
v_gene: TRBV6-1; j_gene: TRBJ1-1; CDR3aa: ASRATGYTEAF
v_gene: TRBV4-1; j_gene: TRBJ2-7; CDR3aa: ASSAPGLEKGEQY
v_gene: TRBV4-3; j_gene: TRBJ2-6; CDR3aa: ASSQGETNSGANVLT
v_gene: TRBV28; j_gene: TRBJ1-5; CDR3aa: ASSSPRQGGNQPQH